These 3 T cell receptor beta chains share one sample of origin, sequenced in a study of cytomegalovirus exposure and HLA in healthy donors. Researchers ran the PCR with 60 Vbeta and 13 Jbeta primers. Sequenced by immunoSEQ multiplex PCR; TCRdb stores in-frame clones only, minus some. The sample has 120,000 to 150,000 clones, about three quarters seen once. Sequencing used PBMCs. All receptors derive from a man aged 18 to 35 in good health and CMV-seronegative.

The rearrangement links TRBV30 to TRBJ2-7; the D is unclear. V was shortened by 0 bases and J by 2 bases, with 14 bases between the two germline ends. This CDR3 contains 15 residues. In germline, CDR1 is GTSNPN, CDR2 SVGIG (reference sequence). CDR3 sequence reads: CAWSVRPGSPYEQYF. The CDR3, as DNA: TGTGCCTGGAGTGTACGCCCCGGTAGCCCCTACGAGCAGTACTTC.

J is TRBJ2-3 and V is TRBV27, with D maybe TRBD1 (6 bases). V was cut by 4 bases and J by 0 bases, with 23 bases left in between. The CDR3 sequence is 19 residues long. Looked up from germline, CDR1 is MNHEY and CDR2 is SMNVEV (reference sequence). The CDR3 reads CASSSPPGQRASSTDTQYF. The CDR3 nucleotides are TGTGCCAGCAGTTCCCCTCCGGGACAACGGGCTTCTAGCACAGATACGCAGTATTTT.

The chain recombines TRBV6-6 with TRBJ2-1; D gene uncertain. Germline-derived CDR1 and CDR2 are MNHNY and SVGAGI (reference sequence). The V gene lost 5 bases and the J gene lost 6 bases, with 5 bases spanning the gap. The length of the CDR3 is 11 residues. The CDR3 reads CASSPVNEQFF. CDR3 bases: TGTGCCAGCAGTCCGGTCAATGAGCAGTTCTTC.